These 10 T cell receptor beta chains came from one sample sequenced in a study of cytomegalovirus exposure and HLA in healthy donors. Researchers ran the PCR with 60 Vbeta and 13 Jbeta primers. Measured with immunoSEQ multiplex PCR; TCRdb has only the in-frame clones, and not every one. The sample shows some 76,000 clones, approximately 88% of them seen only once. Sequences were obtained from PBMCs. These receptors originate from a woman aged 45 to 65 in good health and CMV-seronegative.

The chain has TRBV4-1 and TRBJ2-2, with no clear D. Germline CDR1 MGHRA, CDR2 YSYEKL. CDR3 length: 14 residues. Trimming pared 4 bases from V and 2 bases from J, leaving 8 bases between. The CDR3 DNA reads as TGCGCCAGCAGCCCCTATTTCAACACCGGGGAGCTGTTTTTT. It specifies CASSPYFNTGELFF.

V and J are TRBV4-1 and TRBJ1-4; possible D gene TRBD1, 6 bases. CDR3 size: 16 residues. From germline, CDR1 is MGHRA and CDR2 YSYEKL. V was cut by 1 base and J by 3 bases, with 12 bases left in between. CDR3 region: CASSQVTGFANEKLFF. Here the CDR3 DNA reads TGCGCCAGCAGCCAAGTTACAGGGTTCGCTAATGAAAAACTGTTTTTT.

Written as DNA, the CDR3 is TGTGCCAGCAGCGGGTCCTTACTAGTCTACAATGAGCAGTTCTTC. This codes for CASSGSLLVYNEQFF. V is TRBV7-6 and J is TRBJ2-1; a weak D match, TRBD2 (5 bases). Trimming stripped 5 bases from V and 3 bases from J, with 14 bases between. Germline CDR1 SGHVS, CDR2 FNYEAQ. The length of the CDR3 is 15 residues.

This chain links TRBV21-1 with TRBJ2-3; the DNA was not used to check the table's D call, TRBD2. TRBV21-1 is noted as a pseudogene. CDR3 length equals 16 residues. CDR3 region: CASSSLLAPSTDTQYF. CDR3 DNA: TGTGCCAGCAGCAGCCTACTAGCCCCTAGCACAGATACGCAGTATTTT.

The rearrangement uses TRBV25-1 and TRBJ2-7, with D perhaps TRBD1 (5 bases). CDR3 length: 13 amino acids. The V end was cut by 6 bases, the J end by 0 bases, with 9 bases between. Per germline, CDR1 MGHDK and CDR2 SYGVNS. In nucleotides, the CDR3 is TGTGCCAGCAGGGTAGACAGCTCCTACGAGCAGTACTTC. Translating gives CASRVDSSYEQYF.

The V call is TRBV9, the J call TRBJ1-2, with D perhaps matching TRBD1 (6 bases). This CDR3 spans 16 amino acids. Germline CDR1 is SGDLS and CDR2 is YYNGEE. Trimming left V 0 bases short and J 2 bases short, with 14 bases between. The CDR3 bases are TGTGCCAGCAGCGTAGTTCGGGATGGGGGCAACTATGGCTACACCTTC. Protein product: CASSVVRDGGNYGYTF.

The chain has TRBV15 and TRBJ2-6; 8 bases agree with TRBD1. The length of the CDR3 is 16 residues. V gave up 4 bases and J gave up 4 bases; unmatched junction bases: 6. Germline CDR1 LNHNV, CDR2 YYDKDF (reference sequence). The CDR3 loop is CATSIRQGQGANVLTF. CDR3 sequence (DNA): TGTGCCACCAGCATTCGACAGGGGCAGGGGGCCAACGTCCTGACTTTC.

The chain links TRBV11-3 to TRBJ2-3; 12 bases line up with TRBD1. CDR1 and CDR2 (germline): SGHNT, YENEEA. CDR3 length: 17 amino acids. Trimming took 1 base from V and 6 from J; bases not matched to a gene: 8. The chain's CDR3 is CASSLGGQGARSDTQYF. The CDR3 DNA sequence: TGTGCCAGCAGCTTAGGGGGACAGGGGGCAAGATCTGATACGCAGTATTTT.

The gene calls are TRBV4-1 and TRBJ2-1; D perhaps matches TRBD1 (5 bases). This CDR3 region has 14 residues. From germline, CDR1 is MGHRA and CDR2 YSYEKL. V dropped 1 base and J dropped 3 bases, with 7 bases sitting between them. The CDR3 region has the DNA TGCGCCAGCAGCCAAGTGACAGACTACAATGAGCAGTTCTTC. It is translated as CASSQVTDYNEQFF.

The rearrangement links TRBV5-1 to TRBJ1-1, with 9 nucleotides matching TRBD1. The J segment lost 3 bases and the V segment lost 3 bases, leaving 0 bases of the junction unmatched. The germline V gene encodes CDR1 SGHRS and CDR2 YFSETQ. The CDR3 totals 13 residues. The CDR3 region is CASSWTGDTEAFF. The DNA for the CDR3 is TGCGCCAGCAGCTGGACAGGGGACACTGAAGCTTTCTTT.